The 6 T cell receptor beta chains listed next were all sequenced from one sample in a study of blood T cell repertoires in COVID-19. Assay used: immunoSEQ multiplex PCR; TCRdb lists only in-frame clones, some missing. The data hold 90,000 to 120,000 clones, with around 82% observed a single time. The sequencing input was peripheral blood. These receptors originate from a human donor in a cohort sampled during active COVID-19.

In DNA, the CDR3 is TGTGCCAGCAGCTTAGCACCTAGCGGCCAATCCTACAATGAGCAGTTCTTC. It encodes CASSLAPSGQSYNEQFF. The chain links TRBV7-6 to TRBJ2-1; 7 bases line up with TRBD2. Trimming at V came to 0 bases and at J to 1 base, leaving 6 bases not matched to a gene. The CDR3 totals 17 residues. The V gene's germline CDR1 is SGHVS and CDR2 FNYEAQ.

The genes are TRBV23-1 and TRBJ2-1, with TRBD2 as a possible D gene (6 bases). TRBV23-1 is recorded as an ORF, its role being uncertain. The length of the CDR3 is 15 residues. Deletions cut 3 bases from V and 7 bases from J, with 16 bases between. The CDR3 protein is CASSHLTRCENEQFF. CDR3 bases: TGCGCCAGCAGTCACCTGACTAGGTGTGAAAATGAGCAGTTCTTC.

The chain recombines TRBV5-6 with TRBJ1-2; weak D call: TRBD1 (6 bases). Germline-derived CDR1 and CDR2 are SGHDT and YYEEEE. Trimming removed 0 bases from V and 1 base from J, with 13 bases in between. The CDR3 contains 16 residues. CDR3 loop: CASSLVQGSGNYGYTF. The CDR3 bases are TGTGCCAGCAGCTTGGTACAGGGTTCTGGTAACTATGGCTACACCTTC. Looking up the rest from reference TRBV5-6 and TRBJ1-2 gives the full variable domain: DAGVTQSPTHLIKTRGQQVTLRCSPKSGHDTVSWYQQALGQGPQFIFQYYEEEERQRGNFPDRFSGHQFPNYSSELNVNALLLGDSALYLCASSLVQGSGNYGYTFGSGTRLTVV.

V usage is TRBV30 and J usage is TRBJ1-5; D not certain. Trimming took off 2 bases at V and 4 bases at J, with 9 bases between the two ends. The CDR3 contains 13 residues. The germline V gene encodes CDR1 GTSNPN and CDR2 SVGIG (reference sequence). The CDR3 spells CAWSPRGNQPQHF. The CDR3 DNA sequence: TGTGCCTGGAGTCCCAGAGGGAATCAGCCCCAGCATTTT.

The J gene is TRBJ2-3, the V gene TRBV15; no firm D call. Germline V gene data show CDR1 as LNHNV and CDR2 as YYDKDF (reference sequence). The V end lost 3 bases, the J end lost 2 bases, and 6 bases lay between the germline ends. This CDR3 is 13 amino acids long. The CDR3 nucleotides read TGTGCCACCAGCAGCCTAATCACAGATACGCAGTATTTT. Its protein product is CATSSLITDTQYF. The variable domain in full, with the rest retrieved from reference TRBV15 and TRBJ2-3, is DAMVIQNPRYQVTQFGKPVTLSCSQTLNHNVMYWYQQKSSQAPKLLFHYYDKDFNNEADTPDNFQSRRPNTSFCFLDIRSPGLGDTAMYLCATSSLITDTQYFGPGTRLTVL.

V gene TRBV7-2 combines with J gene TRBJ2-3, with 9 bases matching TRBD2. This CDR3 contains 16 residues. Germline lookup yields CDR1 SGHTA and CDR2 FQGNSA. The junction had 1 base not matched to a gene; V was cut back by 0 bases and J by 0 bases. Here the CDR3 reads CASSLAAGGSTDTQYF. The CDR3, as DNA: TGTGCCAGCAGCTTAGCGGCGGGAGGGAGCACAGATACGCAGTATTTT.